Shown below are 3 T cell receptor beta chains from a single sample sequenced in a study of blood T cell repertoires in COVID-19. Repertoires were generated with immunoSEQ multiplex PCR, while TCRdb's copy carries only in-frame clones and drops some. The repertoire consists of 110,000 or so clones, with about 75% occurring once and the leading ten covering roughly 21%. Sequences were obtained from peripheral blood. These receptors were collected from a woman in her seventies with acute or convalescent COVID-19.

This sequence joins TRBV5-1 and TRBJ2-5; the match to TRBD2 covers 10 bases. Germline values: CDR1 SGHRS, CDR2 YFSETQ. V lost 4 bases, J lost 2 bases, and 11 bases stayed unmatched. CDR3 length: 17 residues. The CDR3, as DNA: TGCGCCAGCAGCATGTCGGGACTAGCGATGGGACAAGAGACCCAGTACTTC. Residues: CASSMSGLAMGQETQYF.

The J gene is TRBJ2-2, the V gene TRBV7-9; a weak D match, TRBD1 (6 bases). This CDR3 is 14 amino acids long. Trimming left V 5 bases short and J 4 bases short, with 11 bases between. In germline, CDR1 is SEHNR, CDR2 FQNEAQ (reference sequence). CDR3: CASSPRGFTGELFF. The CDR3, as DNA: TGTGCCAGCAGCCCGAGGGGGTTCACCGGGGAGCTGTTTTTT.

This chain connects TRBV3-1 (or the pseudogene TRBV3-2) to TRBJ2-1, with D perhaps matching TRBD2 (5 bases). Germline V lookup: CDR1 LGHDT, CDR2 YNNKEL (reference sequence). This CDR3 spans 16 amino acids. Trimming took off 4 bases at V and 1 base at J, with 14 bases between the two ends. The CDR3 loop is CASSREGERSYNEQFF. CDR3 in DNA: TGTGCCAGCAGCCGAGAGGGAGAGAGGTCCTACAATGAGCAGTTCTTC.